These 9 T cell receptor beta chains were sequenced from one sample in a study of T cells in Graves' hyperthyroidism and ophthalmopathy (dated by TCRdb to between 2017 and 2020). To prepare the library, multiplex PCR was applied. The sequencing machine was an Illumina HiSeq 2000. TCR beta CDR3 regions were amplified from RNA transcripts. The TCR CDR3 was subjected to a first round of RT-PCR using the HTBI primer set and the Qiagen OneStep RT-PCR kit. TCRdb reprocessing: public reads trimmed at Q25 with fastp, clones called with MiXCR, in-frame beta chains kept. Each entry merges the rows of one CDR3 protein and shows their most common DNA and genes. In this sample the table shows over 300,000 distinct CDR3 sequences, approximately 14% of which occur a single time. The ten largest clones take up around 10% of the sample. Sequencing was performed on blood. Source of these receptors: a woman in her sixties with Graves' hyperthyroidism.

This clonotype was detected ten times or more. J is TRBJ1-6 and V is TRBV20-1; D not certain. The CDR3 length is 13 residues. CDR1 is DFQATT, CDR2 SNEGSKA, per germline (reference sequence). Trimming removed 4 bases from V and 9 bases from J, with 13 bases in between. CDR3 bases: TGCAGTGCTACGGACCTGGGGAGTTCACCCCTCCACTTT. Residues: CSATDLGSSPLHF.

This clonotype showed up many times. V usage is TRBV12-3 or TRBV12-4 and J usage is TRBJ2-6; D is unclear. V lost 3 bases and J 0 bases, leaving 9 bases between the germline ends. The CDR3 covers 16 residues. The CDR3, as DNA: TGTGCCAGCAGTTTTTCCATCCTCTCTGGGGCCAACGTCCTGACTTTC. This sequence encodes CASSFSILSGANVLTF.

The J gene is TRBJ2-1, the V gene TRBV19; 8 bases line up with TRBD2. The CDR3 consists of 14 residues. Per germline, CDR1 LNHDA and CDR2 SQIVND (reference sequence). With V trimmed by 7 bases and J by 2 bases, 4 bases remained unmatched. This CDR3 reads CASNTAGAYNEQFF. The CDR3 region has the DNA TGTGCCAGTAATACAGCGGGGGCCTACAATGAGCAGTTCTTC.

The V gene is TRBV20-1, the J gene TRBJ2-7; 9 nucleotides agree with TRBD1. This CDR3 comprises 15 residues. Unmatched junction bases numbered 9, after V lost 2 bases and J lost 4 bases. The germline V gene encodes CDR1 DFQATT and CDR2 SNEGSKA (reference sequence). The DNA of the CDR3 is TGCAGTGCTAGAAGGTCCGACAGGGGGGGATACGAGCAGTACTTC. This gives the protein CSARRSDRGGYEQYF.

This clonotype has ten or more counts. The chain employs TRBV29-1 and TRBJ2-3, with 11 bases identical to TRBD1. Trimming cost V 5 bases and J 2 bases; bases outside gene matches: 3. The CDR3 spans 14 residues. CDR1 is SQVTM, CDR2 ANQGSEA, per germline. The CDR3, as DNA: TGCAGCGTTAGGACAGGGGGCAACACAGATACGCAGTATTTT. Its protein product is CSVRTGGNTDTQYF.

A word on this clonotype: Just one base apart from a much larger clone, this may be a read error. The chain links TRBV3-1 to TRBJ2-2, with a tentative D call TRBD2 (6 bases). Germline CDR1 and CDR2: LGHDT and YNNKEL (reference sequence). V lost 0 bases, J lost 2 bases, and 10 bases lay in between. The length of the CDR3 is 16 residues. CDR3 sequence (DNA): TGTGCCAGCAGCCAAGATTCGGCGGGAAACACCGGGGAGCTGTTTTTT. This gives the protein CASSQDSAGNTGELFF.

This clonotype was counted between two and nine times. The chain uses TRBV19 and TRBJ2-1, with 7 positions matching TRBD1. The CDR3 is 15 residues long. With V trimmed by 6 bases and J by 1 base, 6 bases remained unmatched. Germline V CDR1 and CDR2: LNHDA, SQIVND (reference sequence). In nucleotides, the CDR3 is TGTGCCAGTAGCCAGGGACAGTGGTCCTACAATGAGCAGTTCTTC. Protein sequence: CASSQGQWSYNEQFF.

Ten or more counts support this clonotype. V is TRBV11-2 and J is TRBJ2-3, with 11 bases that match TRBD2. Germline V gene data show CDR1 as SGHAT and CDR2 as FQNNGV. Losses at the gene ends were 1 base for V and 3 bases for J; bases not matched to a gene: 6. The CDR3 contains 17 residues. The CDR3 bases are TGTGCCAGCAGCTTAGCATTGGGACTAGCGGCAACAGATACGCAGTATTTT. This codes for CASSLALGLAATDTQYF.

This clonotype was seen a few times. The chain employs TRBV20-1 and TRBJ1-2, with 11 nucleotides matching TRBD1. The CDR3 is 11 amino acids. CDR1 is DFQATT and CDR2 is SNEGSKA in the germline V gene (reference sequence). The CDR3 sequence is CLLDRGRGYTF. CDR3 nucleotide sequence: TGCCTTCTGGACAGGGGGCGAGGCTACACCTTC.